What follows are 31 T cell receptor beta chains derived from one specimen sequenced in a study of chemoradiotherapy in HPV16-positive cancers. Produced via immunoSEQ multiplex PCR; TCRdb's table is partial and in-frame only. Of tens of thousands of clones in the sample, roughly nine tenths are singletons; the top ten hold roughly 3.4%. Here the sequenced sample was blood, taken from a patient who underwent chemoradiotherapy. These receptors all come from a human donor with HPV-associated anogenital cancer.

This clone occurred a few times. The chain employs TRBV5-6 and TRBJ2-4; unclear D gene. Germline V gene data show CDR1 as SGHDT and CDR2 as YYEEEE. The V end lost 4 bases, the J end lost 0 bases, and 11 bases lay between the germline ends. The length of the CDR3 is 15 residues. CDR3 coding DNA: TGTGCCAGCAGCCGCCAAGAGGTAGCCAAAAACATTCAGTACTTC. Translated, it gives CASSRQEVAKNIQYF.

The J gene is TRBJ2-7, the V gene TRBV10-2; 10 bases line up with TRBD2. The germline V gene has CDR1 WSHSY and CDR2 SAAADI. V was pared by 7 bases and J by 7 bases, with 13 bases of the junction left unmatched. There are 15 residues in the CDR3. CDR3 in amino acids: CASNPSGGGAGEQYF. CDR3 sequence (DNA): TGCGCCAGCAATCCTAGCGGGGGCGGGGCAGGTGAGCAGTACTTC.

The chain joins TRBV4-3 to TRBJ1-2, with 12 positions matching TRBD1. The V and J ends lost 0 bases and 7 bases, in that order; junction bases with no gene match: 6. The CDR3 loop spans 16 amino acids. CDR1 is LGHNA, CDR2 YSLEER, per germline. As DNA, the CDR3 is TGCGCCAGCAGCCAAGAGGGGACAGGGGGCGCAACTGGCTACACCTTC. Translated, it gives CASSQEGTGGATGYTF.

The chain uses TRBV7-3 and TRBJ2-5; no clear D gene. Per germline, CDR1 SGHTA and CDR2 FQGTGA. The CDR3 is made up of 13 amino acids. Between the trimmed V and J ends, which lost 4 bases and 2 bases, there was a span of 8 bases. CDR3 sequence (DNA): TGTGCCAGCAGCTCGACGGCTCAAGAGACCCAGTACTTC. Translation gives CASSSTAQETQYF.

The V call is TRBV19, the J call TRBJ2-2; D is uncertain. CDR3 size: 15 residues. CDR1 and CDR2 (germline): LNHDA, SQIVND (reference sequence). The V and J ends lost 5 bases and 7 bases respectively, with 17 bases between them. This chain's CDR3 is CASSVRLGSHGELFF. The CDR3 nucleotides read TGTGCCAGTAGTGTACGACTCGGGTCCCACGGGGAGCTGTTTTTT.

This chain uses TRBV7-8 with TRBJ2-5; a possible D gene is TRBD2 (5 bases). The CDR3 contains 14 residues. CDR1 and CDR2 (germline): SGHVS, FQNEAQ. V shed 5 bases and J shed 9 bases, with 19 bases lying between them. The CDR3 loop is CASSRDYLKLSQYF. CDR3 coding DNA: TGTGCCAGCAGCCGAGACTACCTCAAATTGTCCCAGTACTTC.

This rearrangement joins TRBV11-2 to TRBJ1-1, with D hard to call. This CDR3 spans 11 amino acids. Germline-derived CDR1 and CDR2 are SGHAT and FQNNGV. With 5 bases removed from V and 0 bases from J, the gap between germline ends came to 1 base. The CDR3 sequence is CASSMNTEAFF. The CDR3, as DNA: TGTGCCAGCAGCATGAACACTGAAGCTTTCTTT.

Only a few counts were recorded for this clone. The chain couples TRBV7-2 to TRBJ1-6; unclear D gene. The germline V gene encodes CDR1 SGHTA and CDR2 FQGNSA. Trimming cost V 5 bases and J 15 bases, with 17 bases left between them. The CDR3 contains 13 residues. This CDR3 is CASSPNADIDLHF. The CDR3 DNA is TGTGCCAGCAGCCCCAACGCAGACATAGACCTCCACTTT.

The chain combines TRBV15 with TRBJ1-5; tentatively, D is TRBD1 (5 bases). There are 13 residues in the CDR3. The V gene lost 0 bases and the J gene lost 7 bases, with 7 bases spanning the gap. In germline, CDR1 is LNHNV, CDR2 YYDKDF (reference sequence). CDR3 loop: CATSRDQGQPQHF. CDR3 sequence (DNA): TGTGCCACCAGCAGAGATCAGGGACAGCCCCAGCATTTT.

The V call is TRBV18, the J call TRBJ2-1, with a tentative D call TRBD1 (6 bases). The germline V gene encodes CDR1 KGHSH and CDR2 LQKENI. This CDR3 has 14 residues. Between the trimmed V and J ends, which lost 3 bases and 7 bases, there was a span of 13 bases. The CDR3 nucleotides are TGTGCCAGCTCACCCCCAGGGGCCGTAAATGAGCAGTTCTTC. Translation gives CASSPPGAVNEQFF.

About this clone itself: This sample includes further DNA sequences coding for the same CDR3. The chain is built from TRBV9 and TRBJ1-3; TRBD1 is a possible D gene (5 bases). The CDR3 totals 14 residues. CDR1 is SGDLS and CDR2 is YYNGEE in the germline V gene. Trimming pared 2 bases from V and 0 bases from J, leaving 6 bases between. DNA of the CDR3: TGTGCCAGCAGCGTCGACAGCTCTGGAAACACCATATATTTT. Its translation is CASSVDSSGNTIYF.

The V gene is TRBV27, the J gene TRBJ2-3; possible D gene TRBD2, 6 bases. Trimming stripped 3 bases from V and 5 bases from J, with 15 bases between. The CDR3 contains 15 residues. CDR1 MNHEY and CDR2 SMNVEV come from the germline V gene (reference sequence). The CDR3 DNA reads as TGTGCCAGCAGTTTTAGTGGGGGGACCCGAGATACGCAGTATTTT. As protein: CASSFSGGTRDTQYF.

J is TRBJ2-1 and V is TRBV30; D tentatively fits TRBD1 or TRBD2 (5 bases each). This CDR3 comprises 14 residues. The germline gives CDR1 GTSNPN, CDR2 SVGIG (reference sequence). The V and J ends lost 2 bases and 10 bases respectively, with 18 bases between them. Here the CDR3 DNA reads TGTGCCTGGAGTACCCCAGGGACCTCCAGGGAGCAGTTCTTC. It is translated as CAWSTPGTSREQFF.

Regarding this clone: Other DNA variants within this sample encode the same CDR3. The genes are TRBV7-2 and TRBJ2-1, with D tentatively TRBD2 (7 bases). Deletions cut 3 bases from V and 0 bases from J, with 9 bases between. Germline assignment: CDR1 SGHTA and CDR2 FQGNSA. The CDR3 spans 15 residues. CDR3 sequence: CASSLGGRSYNEQFF. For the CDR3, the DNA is TGTGCCAGCAGCTTGGGGGGGCGCTCCTACAATGAGCAGTTCTTC.

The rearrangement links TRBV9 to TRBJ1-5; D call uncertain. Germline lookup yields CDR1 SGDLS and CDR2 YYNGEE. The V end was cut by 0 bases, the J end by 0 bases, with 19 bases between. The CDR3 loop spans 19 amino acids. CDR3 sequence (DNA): TGTGCCAGCAGCGTAGAGCAGCCCCGGCAGGAAAATAGCAATCAGCCCCAGCATTTT. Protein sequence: CASSVEQPRQENSNQPQHF.

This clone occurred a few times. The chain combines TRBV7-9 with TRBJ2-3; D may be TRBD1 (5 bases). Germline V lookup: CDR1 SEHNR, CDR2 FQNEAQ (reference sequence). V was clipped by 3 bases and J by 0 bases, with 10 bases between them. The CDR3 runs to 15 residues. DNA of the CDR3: TGTGCCAGCAGCTTTTCGGACATTAGCACAGATACGCAGTATTTT. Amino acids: CASSFSDISTDTQYF.

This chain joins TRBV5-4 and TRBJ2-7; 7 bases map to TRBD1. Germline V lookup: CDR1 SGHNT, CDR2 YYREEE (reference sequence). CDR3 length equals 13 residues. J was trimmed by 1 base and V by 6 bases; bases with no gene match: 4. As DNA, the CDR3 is TGTGCCAGCACCCCGGACAGGTCCTACGAGCAGTACTTC. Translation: CASTPDRSYEQYF.

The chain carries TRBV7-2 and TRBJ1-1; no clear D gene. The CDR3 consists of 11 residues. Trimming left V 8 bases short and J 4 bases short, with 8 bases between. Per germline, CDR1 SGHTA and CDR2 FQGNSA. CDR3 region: CASREVTEAFF. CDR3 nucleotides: TGTGCCAGCCGAGAGGTCACTGAAGCTTTCTTT.

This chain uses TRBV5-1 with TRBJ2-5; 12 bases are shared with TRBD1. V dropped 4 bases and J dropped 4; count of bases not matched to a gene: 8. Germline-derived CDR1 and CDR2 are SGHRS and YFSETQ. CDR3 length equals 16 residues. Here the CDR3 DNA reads TGCGCCAGCAGCAGTATGGGACAGGGGGCTTCAGAGACCCAGTACTTC. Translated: CASSSMGQGASETQYF.

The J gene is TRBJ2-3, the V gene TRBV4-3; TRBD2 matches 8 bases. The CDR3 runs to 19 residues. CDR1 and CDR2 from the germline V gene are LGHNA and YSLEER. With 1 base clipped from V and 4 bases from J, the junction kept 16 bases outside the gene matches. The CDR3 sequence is CASSQGIQWREERADTQYF. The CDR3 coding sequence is TGCGCCAGCAGCCAAGGAATCCAATGGCGGGAGGAGAGGGCAGATACGCAGTATTTT.

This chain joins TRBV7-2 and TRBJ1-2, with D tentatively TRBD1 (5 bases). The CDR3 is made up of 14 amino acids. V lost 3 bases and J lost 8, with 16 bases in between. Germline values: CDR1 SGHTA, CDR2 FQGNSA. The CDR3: CASSLGQGRLGYTF. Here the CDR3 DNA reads TGTGCCAGCAGCTTGGGGCAGGGAAGGTTGGGCTACACCTTC.

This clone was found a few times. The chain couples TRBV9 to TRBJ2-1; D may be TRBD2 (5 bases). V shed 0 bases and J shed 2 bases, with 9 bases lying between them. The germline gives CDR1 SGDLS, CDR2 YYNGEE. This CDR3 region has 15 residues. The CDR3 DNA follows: TGTGCCAGCAGCGTAGGGATAGCGACCTACAATGAGCAGTTCTTC. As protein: CASSVGIATYNEQFF.

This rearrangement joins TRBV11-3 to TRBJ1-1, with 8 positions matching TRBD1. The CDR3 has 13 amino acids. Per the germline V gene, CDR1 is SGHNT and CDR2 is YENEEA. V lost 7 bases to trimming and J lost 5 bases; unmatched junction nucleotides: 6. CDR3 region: CASTPGGSTEAFF. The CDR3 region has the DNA TGTGCCAGCACCCCAGGGGGCTCGACTGAAGCTTTCTTT.

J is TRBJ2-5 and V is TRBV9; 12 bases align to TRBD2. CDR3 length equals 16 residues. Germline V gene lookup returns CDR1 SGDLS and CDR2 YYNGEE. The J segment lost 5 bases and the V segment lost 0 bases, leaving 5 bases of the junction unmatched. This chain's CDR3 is CASSVGLAGEGETQYF. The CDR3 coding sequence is TGTGCCAGCAGCGTAGGACTAGCGGGAGAGGGGGAGACCCAGTACTTC.

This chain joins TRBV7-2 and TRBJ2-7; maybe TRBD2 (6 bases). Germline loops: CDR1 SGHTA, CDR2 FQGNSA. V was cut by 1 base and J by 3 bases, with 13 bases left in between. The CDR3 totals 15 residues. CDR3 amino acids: CASSLVSSANYEQYF. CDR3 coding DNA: TGTGCCAGCAGCTTAGTCTCTAGCGCCAACTACGAGCAGTACTTC.

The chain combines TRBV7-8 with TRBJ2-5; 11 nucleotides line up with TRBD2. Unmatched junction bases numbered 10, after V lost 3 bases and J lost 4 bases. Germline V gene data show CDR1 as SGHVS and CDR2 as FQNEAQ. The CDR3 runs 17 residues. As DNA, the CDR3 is TGTGCCAGCAGCTTCGGTTCTAGCGGGAGGTCAGGAGAGACCCAGTACTTC. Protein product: CASSFGSSGRSGETQYF. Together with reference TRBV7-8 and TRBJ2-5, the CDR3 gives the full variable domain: GAGVSQSPRYKVAKRGQDVALRCDPISGHVSLFWYQQALGQGPEFLTYFQNEAQLDKSGLPSDRFFAERPEGSVSTLKIQRTQQEDSAVYLCASSFGSSGRSGETQYFGPGTRLLVL.

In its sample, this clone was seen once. CDR3 bases: TGCGCCAGCAGCCAAGAAGGGGTCAGGGTGGGGCAGCCCCAGCATTTT. It specifies CASSQEGVRVGQPQHF. This chain links TRBV4-1 with TRBJ1-5; perhaps TRBD1 as D (5 bases). The CDR3 consists of 16 residues. Trimming removed 0 bases at V and 7 bases at J, with 16 bases between. Germline assignment: CDR1 MGHRA and CDR2 YSYEKL.

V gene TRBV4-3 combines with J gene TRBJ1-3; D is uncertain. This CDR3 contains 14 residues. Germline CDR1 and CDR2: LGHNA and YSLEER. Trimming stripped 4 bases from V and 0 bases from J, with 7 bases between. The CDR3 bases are TGCGCCAGCAGCCCGACAAGCTCTGGAAACACCATATATTTT. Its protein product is CASSPTSSGNTIYF.

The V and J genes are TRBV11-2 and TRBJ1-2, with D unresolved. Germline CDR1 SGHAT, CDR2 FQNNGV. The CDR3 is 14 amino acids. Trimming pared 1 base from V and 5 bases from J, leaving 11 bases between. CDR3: CASSLASSTYGYTF. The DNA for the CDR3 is TGTGCCAGCAGCTTAGCCTCATCTACGTATGGCTACACCTTC. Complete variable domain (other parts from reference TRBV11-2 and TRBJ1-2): EAGVAQSPRYKIIEKRQSVAFWCNPISGHATLYWYQQILGQGPKLLIQFQNNGVVDDSQLPKDRFSAERLKGVDSTLKIQPAKLEDSAVYLCASSLASSTYGYTFGSGTRLTVV.

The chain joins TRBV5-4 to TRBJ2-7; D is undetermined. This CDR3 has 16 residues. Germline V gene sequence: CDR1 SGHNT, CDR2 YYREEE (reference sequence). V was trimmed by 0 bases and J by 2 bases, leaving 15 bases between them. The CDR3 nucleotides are TGTGCCAGCAGCTTGGGGGCAGGATCCACCGCCTACGAGCAGTACTTC. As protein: CASSLGAGSTAYEQYF.

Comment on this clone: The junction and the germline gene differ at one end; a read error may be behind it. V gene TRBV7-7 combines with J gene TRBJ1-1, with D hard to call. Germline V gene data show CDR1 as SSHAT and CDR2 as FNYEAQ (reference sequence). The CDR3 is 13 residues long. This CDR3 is CASSLAPTGEAFF. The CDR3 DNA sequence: TGTGCTAGCAGCTTAGCGCCAACGGGTGAAGCTTTCTTT.